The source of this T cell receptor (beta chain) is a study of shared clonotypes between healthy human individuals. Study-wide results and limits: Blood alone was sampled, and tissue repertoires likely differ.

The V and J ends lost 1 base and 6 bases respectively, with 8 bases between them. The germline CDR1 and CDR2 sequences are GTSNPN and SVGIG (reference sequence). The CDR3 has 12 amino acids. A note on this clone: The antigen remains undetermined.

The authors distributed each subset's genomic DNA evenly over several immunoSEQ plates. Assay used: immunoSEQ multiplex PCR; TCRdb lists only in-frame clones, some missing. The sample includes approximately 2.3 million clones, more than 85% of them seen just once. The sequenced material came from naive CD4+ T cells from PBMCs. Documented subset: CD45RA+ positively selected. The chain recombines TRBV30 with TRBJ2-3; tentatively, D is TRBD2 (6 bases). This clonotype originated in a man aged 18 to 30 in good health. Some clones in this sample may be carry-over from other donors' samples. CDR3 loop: CAWSGGEDTQYF. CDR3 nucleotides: TGTGCCTGGAGTGGGGGGGAGGATACGCAGTATTTT.